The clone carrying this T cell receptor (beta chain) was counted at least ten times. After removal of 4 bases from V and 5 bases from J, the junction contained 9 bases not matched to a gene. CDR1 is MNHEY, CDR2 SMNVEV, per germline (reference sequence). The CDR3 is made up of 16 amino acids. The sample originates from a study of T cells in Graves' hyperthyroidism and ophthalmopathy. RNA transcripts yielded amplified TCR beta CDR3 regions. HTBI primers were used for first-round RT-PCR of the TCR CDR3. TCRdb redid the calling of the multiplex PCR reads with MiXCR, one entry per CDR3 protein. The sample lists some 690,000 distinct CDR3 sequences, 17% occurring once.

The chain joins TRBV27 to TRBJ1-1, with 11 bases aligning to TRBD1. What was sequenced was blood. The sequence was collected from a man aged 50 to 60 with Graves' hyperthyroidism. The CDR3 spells CASSYSSGDRGTEAFF. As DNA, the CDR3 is TGTGCCAGCAGTTACTCTTCAGGGGACAGGGGGACTGAAGCTTTCTTT.